Below, 31 T cell receptor beta chains from the same sample are listed, as sequenced in a study of vaccination effects on CD4 cells after COVID-19 (dated by TCRdb to the early 2020s). The ViraFEST assay stimulated PBMC with viral peptide pools and then used TCR sequencing to identify antigen-specific CD4+ T cell clonotypes by expansion. After approximately 11 days of culture, CD4+ T cells were isolated with the EasySep CD4+ T cell isolation kit. The absence of prior SARS-CoV-2 infection in healthy vaccine recipients was confirmed by negative nucleocapsid antibodies before and after vaccination. No cognate antigen is known for these TCRs. The library was prepared using the immunoSEQ multiplex PCR assay. Imported from immuneACCESS, the table was reduced by TCRdb to in-frame sequences with V and J called. These copies leave out some clones; in studies compared against another copy, an unresolved V gene accounts for under half, and the cause of the remainder is not known. The sample table shows roughly 50,000 clones, and 79% are seen once. The biggest ten clones account for 5% to 6.5% of the sample.

Sequenced material: CD4+ T cells from PBMCs cultured with HCoV-OC43 spike peptides, taken before COVID-19 vaccination. The cell subset or site label on this specimen signifies: HCoV-OC43 spike overlapping peptide pool stimulation. These receptors came from a human donor who received a COVID-19 vaccine.

The chain uses TRBV19 and TRBJ2-2; D possibly corresponds to TRBD2 (6 bases). This CDR3 spans 16 amino acids. CDR1 is LNHDA and CDR2 is SQIVND in the germline V gene (reference sequence). Between the trimmed V and J ends, which lost 5 bases and 1 base, there was a span of 14 bases. The CDR3 loop reads CASSVNLGLNTGELFF. The DNA of the CDR3 is TGTGCCAGTAGTGTTAATCTGGGACTGAACACCGGGGAGCTGTTTTTT.

The chain carries TRBV24-1 and TRBJ1-4, with D perhaps TRBD1 (6 bases). Germline V CDR1 and CDR2: KGHDR, SFDVKD. The CDR3 consists of 14 residues. V lost 3 bases, J lost 8 bases, and 12 bases lay in between. The CDR3 coding sequence is TGTGCCACCAGTGATCCCCGGACAGAGGAAAAACTGTTTTTT. As protein: CATSDPRTEEKLFF.

This sequence joins TRBV2 and TRBJ2-2; 7 bases are a match to TRBD1. The CDR3 has 14 residues. V trimming: 7 bases; J trimming: 7 bases; junction bases outside the gene matches: 9. Germline V gives CDR1 SNHLY, CDR2 FYNNEI. The CDR3 protein is CASKGEGGIGELFF. CDR3 DNA sequence: TGTGCCAGCAAGGGCGAAGGGGGCATCGGGGAGCTGTTTTTT.

This clone was seen once. The chain is built from TRBV20-1 and TRBJ1-1; no clear D. This CDR3 has 11 residues. Trimming left V 6 bases short and J 2 bases short, with 7 bases between. Germline CDR1 DFQATT, CDR2 SNEGSKA (reference sequence). The CDR3 region is CSARRNTEAFF. CDR3 nucleotides: TGCAGTGCCCGGCGCAACACTGAAGCTTTCTTT.

The chain is built from TRBV27 and TRBJ1-1; possible D gene TRBD1, 5 bases. This CDR3 has 15 residues. V was cut by 2 bases and J by 4 bases, with 14 bases left in between. The V gene's germline CDR1 is MNHEY and CDR2 SMNVEV (reference sequence). CDR3 residues: CASSLVRGLITEAFF. The CDR3 bases are TGTGCCAGCAGTTTAGTGAGGGGACTTATCACTGAAGCTTTCTTT.

The chain employs TRBV19 and TRBJ2-3; the D gene could be TRBD1 or TRBD2 (5 bases each). CDR3 length: 14 residues. Per the germline V gene, CDR1 is LNHDA and CDR2 is SQIVND (reference sequence). V shed 5 bases and J shed 4 bases, with 13 bases lying between them. This CDR3 is CASSSIQGADTQYF. The CDR3 bases are TGTGCCAGTAGTTCCATCCAGGGAGCAGATACGCAGTATTTT.

This clone has only one observation. The chain carries TRBV18 and TRBJ1-1; D is perhaps TRBD1 (6 bases). V was cut by 4 bases and J by 10 bases, with 16 bases left in between. This CDR3 region has 13 residues. Germline CDR1 KGHSH, CDR2 LQKENI. CDR3 nucleotide sequence: TGTGCCAGCTCACGGCCGGGACAACCGTCAGCTTTCTTT. This gives the protein CASSRPGQPSAFF.

The chain carries TRBV6-1 and TRBJ1-3; D not certain. In germline, CDR1 is MNHNS, CDR2 SASEGT. The V gene lost 0 bases and the J gene lost 1 base, with 4 bases spanning the gap. The CDR3 length is 14 residues. The DNA of the CDR3 is TGTGCCAGCAGTGAAGCGGATTCTGGAAACACCATATATTTT. Protein sequence: CASSEADSGNTIYF.

The V call is TRBV7-2, the J call TRBJ2-3; D ambiguous. V was shortened by 1 base and J by 6 bases, with 8 bases between the two germline ends. Per the germline V gene, CDR1 is SGHTA and CDR2 is FQGNSA. This CDR3 is built from 13 residues. The CDR3 DNA sequence: TGTGCCAGCAGCTTAGAGGCCCGGGATACGCAGTATTTT. Translation: CASSLEARDTQYF.

The chain has TRBV7-2 and TRBJ2-7; D gene unclear. Germline values: CDR1 SGHTA, CDR2 FQGNSA. V lost 1 base, J lost 7 bases, and 11 bases lay in between. This CDR3 comprises 13 residues. CDR3 protein: CASSLVGLGEQYV. CDR3 in DNA: TGTGCCAGCAGCTTAGTAGGCCTGGGGGAGCAGTACGTC.

CDR3 in DNA: TGTGCCAGCAGCTTAGCGCCCAGCGGGTACCAAGAGACCCAGTACTTC. Its protein is CASSLAPSGYQETQYF. The J gene is TRBJ2-5, the V gene TRBV7-6, with D possibly matching TRBD2 (6 bases). Germline V CDR1 and CDR2: SGHVS, FNYEAQ. The CDR3 covers 16 residues. The ends were cut back, 0 bases at V and 0 bases at J, with 11 bases in the middle.

This clone has a handful of counts. This chain uses TRBV18 with TRBJ2-7, with TRBD1 matching over 8 bases. The CDR3 loop spans 13 amino acids. Germline-derived CDR1 and CDR2 are KGHSH and LQKENI. V was pared by 5 bases and J by 5 bases, with 5 bases of the junction left unmatched. CDR3 sequence reads: CASSKSTGDEQYV. The DNA for the CDR3 is TGTGCCAGCTCAAAATCGACAGGGGACGAGCAGTACGTC.

The V gene is TRBV7-2, the J gene TRBJ2-5; TRBD2 might be the D (5 bases). This CDR3 is built from 14 residues. The germline gives CDR1 SGHTA, CDR2 FQGNSA. Trimming removed 0 bases at V and 1 base at J, with 6 bases between. The CDR3 loop is CASSLASAQETQYF. In DNA, the CDR3 is TGTGCCAGCAGCTTAGCTAGCGCCCAAGAGACCCAGTACTTC.

The chain couples TRBV19 to TRBJ1-2; D gene ambiguous. CDR1 is LNHDA, CDR2 SQIVND, per germline (reference sequence). This CDR3 contains 14 residues. The V and J ends lost 6 bases and 4 bases respectively, with 15 bases between them. CDR3 nucleotides: TGTGCCAGTAGCCCCCGACCCACTCCCTATGGCTACACCTTC. Protein sequence: CASSPRPTPYGYTF.

The chain couples TRBV3-1 (or the pseudogene TRBV3-2) to TRBJ1-1; 8 bases align to TRBD1. V lost 6 bases to trimming and J lost 5 bases; unmatched junction nucleotides: 2. The germline gives CDR1 LGHDT, CDR2 YNNKEL (reference sequence). CDR3 length: 12 amino acids. For the CDR3, the DNA is TGTGCCAGCAGTCGACAGGGGACTGAAGCTTTCTTT. It yields the protein CASSRQGTEAFF.

The genes are TRBV28 and TRBJ1-2; D perhaps matches TRBD1 (5 bases). The CDR3 contains 17 residues. V lost 1 base to trimming and J lost 8 bases, with 23 bases between them. The germline V gene encodes CDR1 MDHEN and CDR2 SYDVKM. DNA of the CDR3: TGTGCCAGCAGTTTATATACCGGGACGGGAAACGAGAACGGCTACACCTTC. Translation: CASSLYTGTGNENGYTF.

The chain links TRBV5-1 to TRBJ2-5; 12 bases line up with TRBD2. The V and J ends lost 7 bases and 0 bases, in that order; junction bases with no gene match: 4. Germline CDR1 is SGHRS and CDR2 is YFSETQ. The CDR3 covers 15 residues. The CDR3 coding sequence is TGCGCCAGCGGAGGACTAGCGGGGAACCAAGAGACCCAGTACTTC. Its translation: CASGGLAGNQETQYF.

In this sample, this clone turned up once. The V gene is TRBV11-2, the J gene TRBJ1-5, with D unresolved. The CDR3 covers 15 residues. Per the germline V gene, CDR1 is SGHAT and CDR2 is FQNNGV. Between the trimmed V and J ends, which lost 3 bases and 2 bases, there was a span of 11 bases. The CDR3 spells CASSFKGGRNQPQHF. In DNA form, the CDR3 reads TGTGCCAGCAGCTTTAAGGGAGGTCGCAATCAGCCCCAGCATTTT.

The rearrangement joins TRBV10-1 to TRBJ1-2, with no clear D. V lost 0 bases to trimming and J lost 4 bases, with 3 bases between them. This CDR3 spans 12 amino acids. From germline, CDR1 is WNHNN and CDR2 SYGVQD (reference sequence). CDR3 sequence: CASSESSYGYTF. In DNA, the CDR3 is TGCGCCAGCAGTGAGTCGTCCTATGGCTACACCTTC.

This clone was seen only once. The rearrangement joins TRBV27 to TRBJ2-7, with 11 nucleotides matching TRBD1. Looked up from germline, CDR1 is MNHEY and CDR2 is SMNVEV (reference sequence). The V and J ends lost 5 bases and 1 base, in that order; junction bases with no gene match: 10. CDR3 size: 17 residues. CDR3 region: CASSLCLDRGQSYEQYV. The CDR3 DNA reads TGTGCCAGCAGTCTGTGTTTGGACAGGGGGCAGTCCTACGAGCAGTACGTC.

This clone was counted once. The V and J genes are TRBV19 and TRBJ2-1; D is perhaps TRBD2 (6 bases). The CDR3 covers 13 residues. Germline CDR1 is LNHDA and CDR2 is SQIVND (reference sequence). V lost 2 bases and J lost 10, with 12 bases in between. CDR3 residues: CASSIPGGNEQFF. CDR3 DNA: TGTGCCAGTAGTATACCCGGGGGAAACGAGCAGTTCTTC.

This sequence joins TRBV5-1 and TRBJ2-1, with D possibly TRBD2 on 5 matching bases. Germline V CDR1 and CDR2: SGHRS, YFSETQ. V was clipped by 0 bases and J by 7 bases, with 11 bases between them. The CDR3 is 14 residues long. The CDR3 nucleotides are TGCGCCAGCAGCTTGGAACTAGTCGGGAATGAGCAGTTCTTC. Translating gives CASSLELVGNEQFF.

The chain employs TRBV5-1 and TRBJ2-3; tentative D call: TRBD1 (5 bases). Per germline, CDR1 SGHRS and CDR2 YFSETQ. This CDR3 comprises 16 residues. The V gene lost 2 bases and the J gene lost 4 bases, with 17 bases spanning the gap. CDR3 in amino acids: CASSFQQTANPDTQYF. In DNA, the CDR3 is TGCGCCAGCAGCTTCCAACAGACAGCTAACCCAGATACGCAGTATTTT.

The chain is built from TRBV4-2 and TRBJ2-7, with D hard to call. The germline CDR1 and CDR2 sequences are LGHNA and YNFKEQ. The V and J ends lost 3 bases and 4 bases respectively, with 10 bases between them. CDR3 length: 13 residues. CDR3 nucleotide sequence: TGTGCCAGCAGCCAGTCTCCATCGTACGAGCAGTACGTC. As protein: CASSQSPSYEQYV.

V usage is TRBV3-1 (or the pseudogene TRBV3-2) and J usage is TRBJ2-1; TRBD2 matches at 7 bases. The CDR3 spans 15 residues. Germline lookup yields CDR1 LGHDT and CDR2 YNNKEL (reference sequence). The V gene end was trimmed by 4 bases and the J gene end by 2 bases; junction bases not matched to a gene: 5. CDR3 in amino acids: CASSPGGYTYNEQFF. CDR3 DNA: TGTGCCAGCAGCCCCGGGGGGTATACCTACAATGAGCAGTTCTTC.

This clone was observed once. The chain couples TRBV19 to TRBJ2-2, with 7 bases identical to TRBD1. V lost 9 bases to trimming and J lost 1 base; unmatched junction nucleotides: 5. The V gene's germline CDR1 is LNHDA and CDR2 SQIVND (reference sequence). The CDR3 spans 14 residues. The CDR3 sequence is CASTRDRNTGELFF. For the CDR3, the DNA is TGTGCCAGCACCCGGGACAGGAACACCGGGGAGCTGTTTTTT.

V is TRBV5-1 and J is TRBJ2-1, with D possibly matching TRBD1 (6 bases). This CDR3 has 15 amino acids. From germline, CDR1 is SGHRS and CDR2 YFSETQ. The V gene lost 2 bases and the J gene lost 0 bases, with 9 bases spanning the gap. CDR3 loop: CASSFTDSSYNEQFF. The CDR3 bases are TGCGCCAGCAGCTTTACGGACAGCTCCTACAATGAGCAGTTCTTC.

This chain links TRBV7-9 with TRBJ1-1, with unresolved D. In germline, CDR1 is SEHNR, CDR2 FQNEAQ (reference sequence). V shed 1 base and J shed 5 bases, with 8 bases lying between them. The CDR3 is made up of 13 amino acids. The CDR3 is CASSLGVGTEAFF. The CDR3 DNA follows: TGTGCCAGCAGCTTAGGGGTAGGGACTGAAGCTTTCTTT. Full variable domain (rest looked up from reference TRBV7-9 and TRBJ1-1): DTGVSQNPRHKITKRGQNVTFRCDPISEHNRLYWYRQTLGQGPEFLTYFQNEAQLEKSRLLSDRFSAERPKGSFSTLEIQRTEQGDSAMYLCASSLGVGTEAFFGQGTRLTVV.

This chain connects TRBV19 to TRBJ2-1; 13 bases agree with TRBD2. The length of the CDR3 is 17 residues. The germline V gene encodes CDR1 LNHDA and CDR2 SQIVND (reference sequence). Trimming cost V 6 bases and J 0 bases; bases outside gene matches: 5. The CDR3 nucleotides are TGTGCCAGTAGAATTACTAGCGGGGGGGACTCCTACAATGAGCAGTTCTTC. Translation: CASRITSGGDSYNEQFF.

The CDR3 DNA reads as TGTGCCAGCAGCTATGGGGACAGGACCTATAATTCACCCCTCCACTTT. Translating it yields CASSYGDRTYNSPLHF. V usage is TRBV9 and J usage is TRBJ1-6; 8 nucleotides agree with TRBD1. Germline V gives CDR1 SGDLS, CDR2 YYNGEE. The CDR3 runs 16 residues. The V segment lost 4 bases and the J segment 2 bases; nucleotides outside the gene matches: 5.

This clone was observed once. This rearrangement joins TRBV7-2 to TRBJ2-1; TRBD1 is a possible D gene (6 bases). V was trimmed by 5 bases and J by 0 bases, leaving 11 bases between them. Germline CDR1 is SGHTA and CDR2 is FQGNSA. The CDR3 runs to 15 residues. The CDR3 loop is CASSPQQGSYNEQFF. The CDR3 DNA sequence: TGTGCCAGCAGCCCGCAACAGGGCTCCTACAATGAGCAGTTCTTC.